One sample yielded the 7 T cell receptor beta chains listed below, sequenced in a study of OX40 agonist ivuxolimab in advanced cancers. The protocol was immunoSEQ multiplex PCR, while the TCRdb copy is restricted to in-frame clones and leaves out a portion. Seen here are over 9,000 clones, 79% observed once, and the top ten hold almost 40%. This sample comprised CD4+ or CD8+ T cells sorted from blood, obtained in a trial of the OX40 agonist ivuxolimab. The receptor source for this set is an adult with an advanced solid tumor such as melanoma, head and neck, liver or kidney cancer.

The chain links TRBV6-6 to TRBJ1-1; D gene ambiguous. This CDR3 region has 12 residues. Trimming removed 6 bases from V and 11 bases from J, with 16 bases in between. Germline V gene data show CDR1 as MNHNY and CDR2 as SVGAGI (reference sequence). CDR3 sequence (DNA): TGTGCCAGCAGCACCGGAGGATTGTGGGCTTTCTTT. Translation gives CASSTGGLWAFF.

The chain combines TRBV18 with TRBJ2-5; D may match TRBD1 or TRBD2 (5 bases each). V was cut by 0 bases and J by 4 bases, with 12 bases left in between. The germline gives CDR1 KGHSH, CDR2 LQKENI. This CDR3 is built from 15 residues. CDR3 DNA: TGTGCCAGCTCACCACCGGTGTCGAGGGGAGAGACCCAGTACTTC. Protein sequence: CASSPPVSRGETQYF.

The chain is built from TRBV7-9 and TRBJ2-2; 7 positions agree with TRBD1. CDR1 and CDR2 from the germline V gene are SEHNR and FQNEAQ (reference sequence). This CDR3 comprises 14 residues. The junction had 0 bases not matched to a gene; V was cut back by 5 bases and J by 0 bases. CDR3 in amino acids: CASSQGANTGELFF. The CDR3 bases are TGTGCCAGCAGCCAGGGGGCGAACACCGGGGAGCTGTTTTTT.

This chain uses TRBV4-3 with TRBJ2-1; 11 nucleotides agree with TRBD2. The junction had 5 bases not matched to a gene; V was cut back by 4 bases and J by 0 bases. CDR1 and CDR2 (germline): LGHNA, YSLEER. This CDR3 is built from 17 residues. The CDR3 DNA reads TGCGCCAGCAGCCCCGGACTAGCGGGCCGCTCCTACAATGAGCAGTTCTTC. Translated, it gives CASSPGLAGRSYNEQFF.

This clone has just a few counts. The V call is TRBV27, the J call TRBJ2-6; 7 bases map to TRBD1. Looked up from germline, CDR1 is MNHEY and CDR2 is SMNVEV (reference sequence). This CDR3 comprises 19 residues. J was trimmed by 3 bases and V by 6 bases; bases with no gene match: 17. CDR3 sequence: CASSSDRAKEFFGANVLTF. The CDR3 DNA sequence: TGTGCCAGCAGCTCCGACAGGGCGAAGGAATTCTTTGGGGCCAACGTCCTGACTTTC.

The rearrangement uses TRBV12-5 and TRBJ2-7; TRBD1 matches at 10 bases. V lost 2 bases to trimming and J lost 2 bases; unmatched junction nucleotides: 6. The CDR3 contains 16 residues. CDR1 and CDR2 (germline): LGHNT, FRNRAP. The chain's CDR3 is CASGLPGTGATYEQYF. In DNA, the CDR3 is TGTGCTAGTGGTTTGCCCGGGACAGGGGCTACCTACGAGCAGTACTTC.

The chain joins TRBV11-2 to TRBJ2-1; 11 positions match TRBD2. The CDR3 is 13 amino acids. V lost 11 bases and J lost 7; bases outside the gene matches: 7. CDR1 and CDR2 from the germline V gene are SGHAT and FQNNGV. The CDR3 nucleotides read TGTGCCTCGGGCCTAGCGGGAGGAAATGAGCAGTTCTTC. As protein: CASGLAGGNEQFF. Full variable domain (remainder filled in from reference TRBV11-2 and TRBJ2-1): EAGVAQSPRYKIIEKRQSVAFWCNPISGHATLYWYQQILGQGPKLLIQFQNNGVVDDSQLPKDRFSAERLKGVDSTLKIQPAKLEDSAVYLCASGLAGGNEQFFGPGTRLTVL.